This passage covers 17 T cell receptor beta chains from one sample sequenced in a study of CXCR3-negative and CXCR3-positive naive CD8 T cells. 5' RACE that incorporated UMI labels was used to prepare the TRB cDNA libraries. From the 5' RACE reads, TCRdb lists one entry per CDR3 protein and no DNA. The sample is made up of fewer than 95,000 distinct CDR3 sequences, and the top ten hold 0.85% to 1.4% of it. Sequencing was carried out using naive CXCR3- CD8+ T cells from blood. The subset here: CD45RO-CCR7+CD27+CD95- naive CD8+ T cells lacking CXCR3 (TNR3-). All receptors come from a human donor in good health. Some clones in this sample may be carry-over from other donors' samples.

The chain's CDR3 is CASSLGLDRVWDEQFF. The gene calls are TRBV28 and TRBJ2-1; TCRdb reports TRBD1, a call that lacks DNA to check it against. The germline V gene encodes CDR1 MDHEN and CDR2 SYDVKM. The CDR3 is 16 amino acids.

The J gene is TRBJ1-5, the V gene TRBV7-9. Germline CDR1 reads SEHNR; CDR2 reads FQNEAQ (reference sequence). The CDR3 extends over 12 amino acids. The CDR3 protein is CASSLDFQPQHF.

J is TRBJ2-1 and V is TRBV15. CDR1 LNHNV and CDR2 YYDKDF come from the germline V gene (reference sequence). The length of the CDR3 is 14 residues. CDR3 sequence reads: CATHGGGSYNEQFF.

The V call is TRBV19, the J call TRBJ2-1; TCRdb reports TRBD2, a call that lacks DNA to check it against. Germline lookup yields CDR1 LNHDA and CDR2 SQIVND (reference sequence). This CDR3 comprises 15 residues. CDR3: CASSIAAGGHYEQFF.

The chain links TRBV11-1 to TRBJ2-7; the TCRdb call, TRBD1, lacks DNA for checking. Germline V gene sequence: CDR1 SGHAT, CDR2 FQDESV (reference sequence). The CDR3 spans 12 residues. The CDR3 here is CASSWDRAEQYF.

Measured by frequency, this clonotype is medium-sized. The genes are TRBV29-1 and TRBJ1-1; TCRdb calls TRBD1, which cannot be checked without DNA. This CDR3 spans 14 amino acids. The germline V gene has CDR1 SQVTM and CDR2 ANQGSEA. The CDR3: CSVESGDLNTEAFF.

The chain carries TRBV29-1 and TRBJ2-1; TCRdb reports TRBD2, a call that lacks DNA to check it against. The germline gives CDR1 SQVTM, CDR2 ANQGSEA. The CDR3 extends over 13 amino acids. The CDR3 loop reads CSVGSGDGNVQFF.

The CDR3 loop reads CATDPPGDTDTQYF. This chain connects TRBV6-1 to TRBJ2-3; TCRdb indicates TRBD1, and absent DNA this call remains unverified. CDR3 length: 14 amino acids. CDR1 is MNHNS and CDR2 is SASEGT in the germline V gene.

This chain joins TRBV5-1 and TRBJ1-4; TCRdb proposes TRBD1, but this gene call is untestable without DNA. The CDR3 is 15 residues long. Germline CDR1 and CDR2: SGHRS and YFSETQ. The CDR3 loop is CASSFTGETNEKLFF.

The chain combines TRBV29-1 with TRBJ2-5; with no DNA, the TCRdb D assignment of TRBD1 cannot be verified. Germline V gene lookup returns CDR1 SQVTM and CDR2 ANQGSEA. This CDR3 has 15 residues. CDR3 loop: CSGDTPGRYQETQYF.

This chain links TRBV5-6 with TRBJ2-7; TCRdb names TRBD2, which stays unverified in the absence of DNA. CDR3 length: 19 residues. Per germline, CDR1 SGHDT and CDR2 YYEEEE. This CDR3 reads CASSFFGTSGGLNSYEQYF.

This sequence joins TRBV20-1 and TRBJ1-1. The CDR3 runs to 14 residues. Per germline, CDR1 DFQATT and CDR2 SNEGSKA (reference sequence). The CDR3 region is CSAQTLRDYAEAFF.

Here the CDR3 reads CASSPGQGKNEQFF. The chain is built from TRBV5-1 and TRBJ2-1; no DNA is available, so the TRBD1 call from TCRdb remains unchecked. The CDR3 is 14 amino acids. CDR1 and CDR2 (germline): SGHRS, YFSETQ.

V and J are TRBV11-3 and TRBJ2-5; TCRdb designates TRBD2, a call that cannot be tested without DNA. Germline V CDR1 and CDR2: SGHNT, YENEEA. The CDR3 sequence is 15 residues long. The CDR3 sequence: CASRGGLAEQETQYF. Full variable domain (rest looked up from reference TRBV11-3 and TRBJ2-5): EAGVVQSPRYKIIEKKQPVAFWCNPISGHNTLYWYLQNLGQGPELLIRYENEEAVDDSQLPKDRFSAERLKGVDSTLKIQPAELGDSAVYLCASRGGLAEQETQYFGPGTRLLVL.

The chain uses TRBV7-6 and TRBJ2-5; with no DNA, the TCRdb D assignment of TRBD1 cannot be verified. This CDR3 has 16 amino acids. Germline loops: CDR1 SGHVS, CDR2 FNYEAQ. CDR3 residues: CASSLAGGIVRETQYF.

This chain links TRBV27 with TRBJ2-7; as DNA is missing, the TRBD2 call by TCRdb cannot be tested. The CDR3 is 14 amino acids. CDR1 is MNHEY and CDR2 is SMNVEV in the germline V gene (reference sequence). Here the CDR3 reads CASSPLAGGDEQYF.

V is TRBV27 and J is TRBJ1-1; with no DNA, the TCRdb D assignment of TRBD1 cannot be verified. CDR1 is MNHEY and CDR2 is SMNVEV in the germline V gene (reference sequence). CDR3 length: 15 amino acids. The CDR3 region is CASSLNPGAITEAFF.